The next 5 T cell receptor beta chains were all read from a single sample in a study of shared clonotypes between healthy human individuals. Produced via immunoSEQ multiplex PCR; TCRdb's table is partial and in-frame only. The data show about 480,000 clones, approximately 79% seen once. The sample taken for sequencing was PBMCs. These receptors originate from a woman aged 40-49 years in good health. Some clones in this sample may be carry-over from other donors' samples.

This chain joins TRBV28 and TRBJ2-7; 13 bases map to TRBD2. Germline values: CDR1 MDHEN, CDR2 SYDVKM. The CDR3 sequence is 13 residues long. J was trimmed by 3 bases and V by 11 bases; bases with no gene match: 4. CDR3 region: CAWGLAGSYEQYF. The CDR3 nucleotides are TGTGCCTGGGGACTAGCGGGAAGCTACGAGCAGTACTTC.

The chain uses TRBV18 and TRBJ1-4; D remains ambiguous. Germline lookup yields CDR1 KGHSH and CDR2 LQKENI. This CDR3 comprises 18 residues. V shed 2 bases and J shed 0 bases, with 16 bases lying between them. CDR3 in DNA: TGTGCCAGCTCACCAAACAGAGCCCAAGCCGCAACTAATGAAAAACTGTTTTTT. This translates into CASSPNRAQAATNEKLFF.

The chain recombines TRBV7-5 with TRBJ1-2; the tabulated D call, TRBD1, remains unverified against the DNA. TRBV7-5 corresponds to a pseudogene. This CDR3 region has 15 residues. CDR3 DNA sequence: TGTGTCAGAAGCTACCGGACAGGGACTGACTATGGCTACACCTTC. It translates to CVRSYRTGTDYGYTF.

This clone appeared once. The chain combines TRBV7-9 with TRBJ1-2, with TRBD1 identical over 10 bases. The length of the CDR3 is 13 residues. The germline gives CDR1 SEHNR, CDR2 FQNEAQ (reference sequence). Trimming at V came to 5 bases and at J to 8 bases, leaving 5 bases not matched to a gene. For the CDR3, the DNA is TGTGCCAGCAGCCCCCGGGACAGGGGAGGCTACACCTTC. It translates to CASSPRDRGGYTF.

This chain links TRBV6-6 with TRBJ2-7; TRBD2 matches 9 bases. The J segment lost 2 bases and the V segment lost 5 bases, leaving 7 bases of the junction unmatched. Germline lookup yields CDR1 MNHNY and CDR2 SVGAGI (reference sequence). This CDR3 comprises 15 residues. Here the CDR3 DNA reads TGTGCCAGCAGTCAAGGACTAGCGCGCGCCTACGAGCAGTACTTC. This sequence encodes CASSQGLARAYEQYF.